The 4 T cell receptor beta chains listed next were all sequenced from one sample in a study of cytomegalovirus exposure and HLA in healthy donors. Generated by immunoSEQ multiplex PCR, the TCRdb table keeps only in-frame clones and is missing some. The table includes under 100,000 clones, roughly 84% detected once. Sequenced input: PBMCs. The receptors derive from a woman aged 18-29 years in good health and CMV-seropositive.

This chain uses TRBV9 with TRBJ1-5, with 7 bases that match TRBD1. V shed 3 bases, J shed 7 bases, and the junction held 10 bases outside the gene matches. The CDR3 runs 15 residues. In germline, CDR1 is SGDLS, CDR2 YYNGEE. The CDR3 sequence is CASSGSTGLGQPQHF. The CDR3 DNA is TGTGCCAGCAGCGGATCGACAGGGTTAGGCCAGCCCCAGCATTTT.

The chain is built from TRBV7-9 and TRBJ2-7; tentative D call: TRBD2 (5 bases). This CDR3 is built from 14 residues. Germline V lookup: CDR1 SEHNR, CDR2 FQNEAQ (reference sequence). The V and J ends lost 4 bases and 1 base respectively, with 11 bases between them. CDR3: CASSSTIASYEQYF. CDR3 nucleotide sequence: TGTGCCAGCAGCTCGACTATCGCTTCCTACGAGCAGTACTTC. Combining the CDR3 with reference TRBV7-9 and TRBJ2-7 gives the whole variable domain DTGVSQNPRHKITKRGQNVTFRCDPISEHNRLYWYRQTLGQGPEFLTYFQNEAQLEKSRLLSDRFSAERPKGSFSTLEIQRTEQGDSAMYLCASSSTIASYEQYFGPGTRLTVT.

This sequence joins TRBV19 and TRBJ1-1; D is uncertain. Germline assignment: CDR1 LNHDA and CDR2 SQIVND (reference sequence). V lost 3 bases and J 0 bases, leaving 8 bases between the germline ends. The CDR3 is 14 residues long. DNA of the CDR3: TGTGCCAGTAGTATTGGGAGAGTGAACACTGAAGCTTTCTTT. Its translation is CASSIGRVNTEAFF. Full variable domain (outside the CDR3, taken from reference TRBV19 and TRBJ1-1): DGGITQSPKYLFRKEGQNVTLSCEQNLNHDAMYWYRQDPGQGLRLIYYSQIVNDFQKGDIAEGYSVSREKKESFPLTVTSAQKNPTAFYLCASSIGRVNTEAFFGQGTRLTVV.

The CDR3 region has the DNA TGTGCCAGCAGTCAAACAGTTCTCCACGAGCAGTACTTC. Translated, it gives CASSQTVLHEQYF. The chain has TRBV27 and TRBJ2-7; no firm D call. Trimming shortened V by 5 bases and J by 5 bases, and 13 bases separated the two germline ends. This CDR3 is 13 amino acids long. Germline values: CDR1 MNHEY, CDR2 SMNVEV (reference sequence).